The clone carrying this T cell receptor (beta chain) was seen only a few times. Deletions cut 1 base from V and 5 bases from J, with 6 bases between. There are 13 residues in the CDR3. Germline lookup yields CDR1 KGHDR and CDR2 SFDVKD. This sample was included in a study of T cells of healthy individuals. TCRdb reprocessed the 5' RACE reads with MiXCR, giving one entry per CDR3 protein. The data contain some 82,000 distinct CDR3 sequences, about 5% of them seen just once; the ten biggest clones take up roughly 7.5%. The rearrangement joins TRBV24-1 to TRBJ2-3; D is undetermined. The TCR was taken from a female donor in good health. The CDR3: CATSDFSLDTQYF. In DNA form, the CDR3 reads TGTGCCACCAGTGATTTCTCCTTAGATACGCAGTATTTT.